These 23 T cell receptor beta chains originate from one sample sequenced in a study of blood T cell repertoires in COVID-19. Some clones are missing from TCRdb's copy, which holds only in-frame ones; the method was immunoSEQ multiplex PCR. The data show some 200,000 clones, roughly four fifths seen once. What was sequenced was peripheral blood. These TCRs come from a human donor with acute or convalescent COVID-19. The donor label of this sample is uncertain.

V and J are TRBV9 and TRBJ2-1; TRBD2 is a possible D gene (6 bases). The CDR3 runs to 14 residues. V was cut by 0 bases and J by 7 bases, with 11 bases left in between. The germline gives CDR1 SGDLS, CDR2 YYNGEE. This CDR3 is CASSVEEGRNEQFF. The CDR3 region has the DNA TGTGCCAGCAGCGTAGAGGAGGGACGGAATGAGCAGTTCTTC.

This chain uses TRBV7-9 with TRBJ1-4, with 9 bases aligning to TRBD1. CDR1 and CDR2 (germline): SEHNR, FQNEAQ (reference sequence). Germline trimming cut 4 bases from V and 5 bases from J; bases unmatched to any gene: 2. The CDR3 loop spans 14 amino acids. The CDR3 spells CASSWGQGNEKLFF. The CDR3 DNA reads TGTGCCAGCAGCTGGGGACAGGGAAATGAAAAACTGTTTTTT.

This rearrangement joins TRBV27 to TRBJ2-5; 8 nucleotides line up with TRBD2. Losses at the gene ends were 4 bases for V and 0 bases for J; bases not matched to a gene: 7. Per germline, CDR1 MNHEY and CDR2 SMNVEV (reference sequence). CDR3 length equals 16 residues. CDR3 amino acids: CASSSLKRGYQETQYF. In DNA form, the CDR3 reads TGTGCCAGCAGTTCCTTGAAGCGGGGGTACCAAGAGACCCAGTACTTC.

The J gene is TRBJ1-1, the V gene TRBV2; TRBD1 aligns across 8 bases. The V gene's germline CDR1 is SNHLY and CDR2 FYNNEI. CDR3 length equals 14 residues. V gave up 2 bases and J gave up 4 bases; unmatched junction bases: 3. In nucleotides, the CDR3 is TGTGCCAGCAGTGAACTGCAGGGGGCCACTGAAGCTTTCTTT. Its translation is CASSELQGATEAFF.

The genes are TRBV28 and TRBJ1-2; 12 bases align to TRBD1. V was pared by 5 bases and J by 4 bases, with 11 bases of the junction left unmatched. The CDR3 is 17 amino acids. Per germline, CDR1 MDHEN and CDR2 SYDVKM. The CDR3: CASSLGTGGALVYGYTF. CDR3 sequence (DNA): TGTGCCAGCAGTCTGGGGACAGGGGGCGCTTTAGTCTATGGCTACACCTTC.

This sequence joins TRBV10-3 and TRBJ1-1, with unresolved D. V was trimmed by 2 bases and J by 1 base, leaving 2 bases between them. The CDR3 totals 12 residues. Germline lookup yields CDR1 ENHRY and CDR2 SYGVKD. DNA for the CDR3: TGTGCCATCAGTGAGCAGAACACTGAAGCTTTCTTT. Protein: CAISEQNTEAFF.

The rearrangement links TRBV30 to TRBJ1-2; D uncertain. The CDR3 covers 11 residues. Looked up from germline, CDR1 is GTSNPN and CDR2 is SVGIG (reference sequence). Trimming shortened V by 0 bases and J by 7 bases, and 6 bases separated the two germline ends. DNA for the CDR3: TGTGCCTGGAGTGTGGGGAGTGGCTACACCTTC. Protein sequence: CAWSVGSGYTF.

This clone was observed a single time. The V and J genes are TRBV28 and TRBJ1-2; tentatively, D is TRBD1 (6 bases). Germline V gene lookup returns CDR1 MDHEN and CDR2 SYDVKM. This CDR3 is 15 amino acids long. Trimming took off 6 bases at V and 1 base at J, with 15 bases between the two ends. CDR3 DNA sequence: TGTGCCAGCAGGCCCGAGGGACAACTTAACTATGGCTACACCTTC. It yields the protein CASRPEGQLNYGYTF.

This chain links TRBV25-1 with TRBJ2-3, with 9 bases fitting TRBD2. This CDR3 region has 17 residues. J gave up 4 bases and V 8 bases, and 16 bases lay outside the gene matches. CDR1 MGHDK and CDR2 SYGVNS come from the germline V gene. CDR3: CASRGDFAGGIADTQYF. As DNA, the CDR3 is TGTGCCAGCCGAGGGGATTTCGCGGGAGGGATTGCAGATACGCAGTATTTT.

This clone has a single count. The genes are TRBV29-1 and TRBJ2-7; 8 positions match TRBD2. The CDR3 loop spans 13 amino acids. Losses at the gene ends were 4 bases for V and 2 bases for J; bases not matched to a gene: 4. Germline loops: CDR1 SQVTM, CDR2 ANQGSEA. Here the CDR3 DNA reads TGCAGCGTTGGGGGAGCGGGGGCCTACGAGCAGTACTTC. Translation: CSVGGAGAYEQYF.

The genes are TRBV2 and TRBJ2-2, with 8 bases aligning to TRBD1. Trimming removed 6 bases from V and 4 bases from J; junction bases left unmatched: 7. The CDR3 extends over 15 amino acids. Germline CDR1 reads SNHLY; CDR2 reads FYNNEI. The CDR3 here is CASSPRTGSTGELFF. CDR3 in DNA: TGTGCCAGCAGCCCTCGGACAGGGTCCACCGGGGAGCTGTTTTTT.

The chain is built from TRBV23-1 and TRBJ1-1; tentatively, D is TRBD1 (5 bases). TRBV23-1 is labeled an ORF, and its function is uncertain. V lost 6 bases and J lost 4, with 18 bases in between. The CDR3 extends over 15 amino acids. The CDR3 DNA reads as TGCGCCAGCAGCCGCGGGACTCATGCGGGCACTGAAGCTTTCTTT. Amino acid sequence: CASSRGTHAGTEAFF.

This clone was counted a few times. CDR3 sequence: CASSLKQGYEQFF. As DNA, the CDR3 is TGTGCCAGCAGCTTAAAACAGGGCTATGAGCAGTTCTTC. The chain recombines TRBV7-2 with TRBJ2-1, with a weak D call TRBD1 (6 bases). Germline V gives CDR1 SGHTA, CDR2 FQGNSA. There are 13 residues in the CDR3. V shed 2 bases and J shed 8 bases, with 10 bases lying between them.

This clone was detected a few times. Here the CDR3 reads CASSQDGTSGRGSKNIQYF. DNA for the CDR3: TGTGCCAGCAGCCAAGACGGGACTAGCGGGAGAGGGTCCAAAAACATTCAGTACTTC. This sequence joins TRBV3-1 (or the pseudogene TRBV3-2) and TRBJ2-4, with 14 bases matching TRBD2. With 0 bases clipped from V and 2 bases from J, the junction kept 6 bases outside the gene matches. Looked up from germline, CDR1 is LGHDT and CDR2 is YNNKEL (reference sequence). The CDR3 totals 19 residues.

The chain is built from TRBV3-1 (or the pseudogene TRBV3-2) and TRBJ2-1; D remains unclear. The V gene's germline CDR1 is LGHDT and CDR2 YNNKEL (reference sequence). V was cut by 0 bases and J by 9 bases, with 12 bases left in between. The CDR3 length is 14 residues. Here the CDR3 DNA reads TGTGCCAGCAGCCAAGATACGAGAACCCGTGAGCAGTTCTTC. It is translated as CASSQDTRTREQFF.

This chain uses TRBV7-9 with TRBJ2-5, with D possibly being TRBD1 (5 bases). The CDR3 contains 15 residues. V was pared by 1 base and J by 0 bases, with 9 bases between. Germline V gene lookup returns CDR1 SEHNR and CDR2 FQNEAQ (reference sequence). The CDR3 bases are TGTGCCAGCAGCTTAGGACAGACAGACCAAGAGACCCAGTACTTC. This codes for CASSLGQTDQETQYF. Together with reference TRBV7-9 and TRBJ2-5, the CDR3 gives the full variable domain: DTGVSQNPRHKITKRGQNVTFRCDPISEHNRLYWYRQTLGQGPEFLTYFQNEAQLEKSRLLSDRFSAERPKGSFSTLEIQRTEQGDSAMYLCASSLGQTDQETQYFGPGTRLLVL.

The DNA for the CDR3 is TGTGCCAGCAGCGAAACCTACTCTGGAAACACCATATATTTT. Residues: CASSETYSGNTIYF. V usage is TRBV9 and J usage is TRBJ1-3; D is ambiguous. V was trimmed by 3 bases and J by 0 bases, leaving 7 bases between them. The CDR3 contains 14 residues. Germline V CDR1 and CDR2: SGDLS, YYNGEE.

Only a few counts were recorded for this clone. The J gene is TRBJ2-5, the V gene TRBV20-1; 12 nucleotides align to TRBD1. The germline gives CDR1 DFQATT, CDR2 SNEGSKA (reference sequence). This CDR3 is 18 amino acids long. V was clipped by 3 bases and J by 3 bases; unmatched bases: 14. CDR3 DNA: TGCAGTGCTAGTTTCCCGGGACAGGGGGCAGGTAGTAAAGAGACCCAGTACTTC. Translated: CSASFPGQGAGSKETQYF.

The CDR3 DNA reads as TGTGCCAGCAGTATGCAGGGGAAGGGCACTGAAGCTTTCTTT. Translated: CASSMQGKGTEAFF. The V call is TRBV6-5, the J call TRBJ1-1; D perhaps matches TRBD1 (6 bases). CDR1 is MNHEY, CDR2 SVGAGI, per germline. V shed 5 bases and J shed 4 bases, with 14 bases lying between them. This CDR3 region has 14 residues.

The CDR3 coding sequence is TGTGCCAGCAGCTTAGTTTCGGGAGGTTACGAGCAGTACTTC. It specifies CASSLVSGGYEQYF. V and J are TRBV11-2 and TRBJ2-7; 7 bases are a match to TRBD2. Losses at the gene ends were 1 base for V and 4 bases for J; bases not matched to a gene: 4. The CDR3 runs to 14 residues. The germline V gene has CDR1 SGHAT and CDR2 FQNNGV.

This chain uses TRBV6-2 or TRBV6-3 with TRBJ2-5; 9 bases fit TRBD1. V was clipped by 2 bases and J by 2 bases; unmatched bases: 6. The CDR3 is 16 residues long. CDR1 is MNHEY, CDR2 SVGEGT, per germline. CDR3 coding DNA: TGTGCCAGCAGTTACACAGGGGGCGGTGGGCAAGAGACCCAGTACTTC. Protein sequence: CASSYTGGGGQETQYF.

V is TRBV28 and J is TRBJ1-5; 10 bases are a match to TRBD1. Germline V gene sequence: CDR1 MDHEN, CDR2 SYDVKM. The CDR3 consists of 17 residues. The trim removed 5 bases at V and 3 bases at J, leaving 10 bases unmatched. CDR3 amino acids: CASSKFAGQGFNQPQHF. For the CDR3, the DNA is TGTGCCAGCAGTAAGTTCGCGGGACAGGGGTTCAATCAGCCCCAGCATTTT.

This clone came up a few times. The chain links TRBV2 to TRBJ1-6; 7 bases line up with TRBD1. V was pared by 7 bases and J by 1 base, with 7 bases of the junction left unmatched. The germline V gene has CDR1 SNHLY and CDR2 FYNNEI. The CDR3 spans 16 residues. In DNA form, the CDR3 reads TGTGCCAGCACGACAGGGTTCACGTCCTATAATTCACCCCTCCACTTT. Encoded protein: CASTTGFTSYNSPLHF.